These T cell receptor beta chains were read from a single sample in a study of T cells expressing NK-cell markers. No DNA is given; TCRdb re-called the 5' RACE reads and lists each CDR3 protein once. Here the sample table reports 90,000 to 130,000 distinct CDR3 sequences. The sequencing input was blood T cells: a sorted CD56 or NKG2C T cell subset, CD4+ or CD8+ T cells, or bulk PBMC T cells (not recorded which). Receptors were obtained from a woman aged 18-70 years in good health. Both conserved end residues are part of each CDR3. The order of the fields is V gene, J gene, CDR3 protein.

v_call: TRBV4-3; j_call: TRBJ1-2; cdr3_aa: CASSPTKGALGYTF
v_call: TRBV12-3/TRBV12-4; j_call: TRBJ2-1; cdr3_aa: CASSPLRGNEQFF
v_call: TRBV6-5; j_call: TRBJ2-3; cdr3_aa: CATRHYTDTQYF
v_call: TRBV7-9; j_call: TRBJ2-7; cdr3_aa: CASSPRIYEQYF
v_call: TRBV20-1; j_call: TRBJ2-5; cdr3_aa: CSARDSAGFLETQYF
v_call: TRBV7-9; j_call: TRBJ2-7; cdr3_aa: CASSATYEQYF
v_call: TRBV12-3/TRBV12-4; j_call: TRBJ2-7; cdr3_aa: CASREDNSYEQYF
v_call: TRBV10-3; j_call: TRBJ1-1; cdr3_aa: CAISATVPNTEAFF
v_call: TRBV29-1; j_call: TRBJ2-7; cdr3_aa: CSAGEWSYEQYF
v_call: TRBV29-1; j_call: TRBJ2-7; cdr3_aa: CSVEGGYEQYF
v_call: TRBV2; j_call: TRBJ1-1; cdr3_aa: CASSEGGSTEAFF
v_call: TRBV29-1; j_call: TRBJ2-7; cdr3_aa: CSVLVLADYEQYF
v_call: TRBV19; j_call: TRBJ1-5; cdr3_aa: CASREVSPGWPQHF
v_call: TRBV5-6; j_call: TRBJ2-1; cdr3_aa: CASSWGQGGYNEQFF
v_call: TRBV29-1; j_call: TRBJ1-2; cdr3_aa: CSGAGLGEGYTF
v_call: TRBV19; j_call: TRBJ1-2; cdr3_aa: CASTLGQGNYGYTF
v_call: TRBV7-2; j_call: TRBJ1-4; cdr3_aa: CASSPTGFRGREKLFF
v_call: TRBV25-1; j_call: TRBJ2-1; cdr3_aa: CASSASRQFAGNEQFF
v_call: TRBV6-6; j_call: TRBJ2-5; cdr3_aa: CACLTPHGQYF
v_call: TRBV7-6; j_call: TRBJ2-1; cdr3_aa: CASSSPSGGGSYNEQFF